This is a list of T cell receptor beta chains from one sample in a study of T cells in localized non-small cell lung cancer. The data were produced by immunoSEQ multiplex PCR, yet TCRdb's version contains in-frame clones alone and is incomplete. Among 20,000 or so clones listed, approximately 90% were seen once. The sequences come from peripheral blood, collected before any cancer treatment. These receptors all come from a woman aged 35-70 years with stage I lung adenocarcinoma. Each CDR3 is given with its conserved first and last residue. Each record gives: D gene, clone size, J gene, CDR3 length, V gene, CDR3 protein, CDR3 DNA. A D gene is named only where the DNA matches it firmly. Rows give clone size only sometimes, using once, few, many, or a class for an expanded clone.

d_call: NA
clone_size: NA
j_call: TRBJ2-7
cdr3_length: 15
v_call: TRBV27
cdr3_aa: CASSLEGASSYEQYF
cdr3_nt: TGTGCCAGCAGTTTGGAGGGAGCCTCGTCCTACGAGCAGTACTTC

d_call: NA
clone_size: NA
j_call: TRBJ1-3
cdr3_length: 12
v_call: TRBV9
cdr3_aa: CASSRSGNTIYF
cdr3_nt: TGTGCCAGCAGCCGGAGTGGAAACACCATATATTTT

d_call: NA
clone_size: NA
j_call: TRBJ2-2
cdr3_length: 14
v_call: TRBV6-5
cdr3_aa: CASSNPGQPGELFF
cdr3_nt: TGTGCCAGCAGTAACCCTGGACAGCCCGGGGAGCTGTTTTTT

d_call: NA
clone_size: NA
j_call: TRBJ1-4
cdr3_length: 13
v_call: TRBV2
cdr3_aa: CASNLYLDEKLFF
cdr3_nt: TGTGCCAGCAACCTCTACCTCGATGAAAAACTGTTTTTT

d_call: NA
clone_size: NA
j_call: TRBJ2-1
cdr3_length: 15
v_call: TRBV11-2
cdr3_aa: CASSLGSDQYNEQFF
cdr3_nt: TGTGCCAGCAGCTTAGGTTCGGACCAGTACAATGAGCAGTTCTTC

d_call: TRBD1
clone_size: NA
j_call: TRBJ2-3
cdr3_length: 13
v_call: TRBV30
cdr3_aa: CVGTGFSTDTQYF
cdr3_nt: TGTGTCGGGACAGGCTTTAGCACAGATACGCAGTATTTT

d_call: NA
clone_size: NA
j_call: TRBJ2-5
cdr3_length: 13
v_call: TRBV5-1
cdr3_aa: CASSLEGGETQYF
cdr3_nt: TGCGCCAGCAGCTTGGAAGGGGGAGAGACCCAGTACTTC

d_call: NA
clone_size: NA
j_call: TRBJ1-5
cdr3_length: 15
v_call: TRBV30
cdr3_aa: CAWSVGTVRNQPQHF
cdr3_nt: TGTGCCTGGAGTGTTGGTACAGTCCGCAATCAGCCCCAGCATTTT

d_call: NA
clone_size: NA
j_call: TRBJ2-5
cdr3_length: 13
v_call: TRBV9
cdr3_aa: CASSVAVQGTQYF
cdr3_nt: TGTGCCAGCAGCGTAGCAGTCCAAGGGACCCAGTACTTC

d_call: NA
clone_size: few
j_call: TRBJ1-4
cdr3_length: 13
v_call: TRBV28
cdr3_aa: CASSQQRLEKLFF
cdr3_nt: TGTGCCAGCAGTCAGCAGCGTCTCGAAAAACTGTTTTTT

d_call: TRBD2
clone_size: NA
j_call: TRBJ2-7
cdr3_length: 19
v_call: TRBV6-1
cdr3_aa: CASSEAIVGSGRARSEQYF
cdr3_nt: TGTGCCAGCAGTGAAGCAATTGTTGGCAGCGGGAGGGCCCGCAGTGAGCAGTACTTC

d_call: NA
clone_size: NA
j_call: TRBJ1-5
cdr3_length: 17
v_call: TRBV19
cdr3_aa: CASSILRAENSNQPQHF
cdr3_nt: TGTGCCAGTAGTATATTAAGGGCCGAGAATAGCAATCAGCCCCAGCATTTT

d_call: NA
clone_size: NA
j_call: TRBJ1-1
cdr3_length: 13
v_call: TRBV5-5
cdr3_aa: CASSNRPHHEAFF
cdr3_nt: TGTGCCAGCAGTAACAGGCCCCACCATGAAGCTTTCTTT

d_call: NA
clone_size: NA
j_call: TRBJ2-6
cdr3_length: 14
v_call: TRBV29-1
cdr3_aa: CSVLGPSGANVLTF
cdr3_nt: TGCAGCGTTCTGGGGCCCTCTGGGGCCAACGTCCTGACTTTC

d_call: NA
clone_size: NA
j_call: TRBJ2-1
cdr3_length: 13
v_call: TRBV28
cdr3_aa: CASSQDWYNEQFF
cdr3_nt: TGTGCCAGCAGCCAAGACTGGTACAATGAGCAGTTCTTC

d_call: NA
clone_size: once
j_call: TRBJ2-3
cdr3_length: 12
v_call: TRBV2
cdr3_aa: CASSGVGDTQYF
cdr3_nt: TGTGCCAGCAGTGGGGTGGGAGATACGCAGTATTTT

d_call: TRBD1
clone_size: NA
j_call: TRBJ2-6
cdr3_length: 16
v_call: TRBV7-8
cdr3_aa: CATMTGPSSGANVLTF
cdr3_nt: TGTGCCACCATGACAGGGCCCAGCTCTGGGGCCAACGTCCTGACTTTC

d_call: TRBD1
clone_size: NA
j_call: TRBJ2-7
cdr3_length: 17
v_call: TRBV5-3
cdr3_aa: CARRLKKDRALSYEQYF
cdr3_nt: TGTGCCAGAAGGCTCAAAAAGGACAGGGCCCTCTCCTACGAGCAGTACTTC

d_call: TRBD1
clone_size: NA
j_call: TRBJ1-2
cdr3_length: 13
v_call: TRBV6-5
cdr3_aa: CASSYGDRRPYTF
cdr3_nt: TGTGCCAGCAGTTACGGGGACAGACGCCCCTACACCTTC

d_call: NA
clone_size: few
j_call: TRBJ2-1
cdr3_length: 13
v_call: TRBV5-6
cdr3_aa: CASSLAGDNEQFF
cdr3_nt: TGTGCCAGCAGCTTGGCGGGGGACAATGAGCAGTTCTTC

d_call: NA
clone_size: once
j_call: TRBJ2-1
cdr3_length: 15
v_call: TRBV19
cdr3_aa: CASSIIGFKGGEQFF
cdr3_nt: TGTGCCAGTAGTATAATTGGGTTTAAGGGTGGTGAGCAGTTCTTC

d_call: NA
clone_size: NA
j_call: TRBJ1-1
cdr3_length: 11
v_call: TRBV2
cdr3_aa: CAGLPNTEAFF
cdr3_nt: TGTGCCGGGTTACCGAACACTGAAGCTTTCTTT

d_call: NA
clone_size: NA
j_call: TRBJ1-4
cdr3_length: 13
v_call: TRBV5-1
cdr3_aa: CASSSAVSEKLFF
cdr3_nt: TGCGCCAGCAGCTCCGCGGTGAGCGAAAAACTGTTTTTT

d_call: NA
clone_size: NA
j_call: TRBJ1-5
cdr3_length: 13
v_call: TRBV6-6
cdr3_aa: CASRAGLNQPQHF
cdr3_nt: TGTGCCAGCAGGGCAGGGCTTAATCAGCCCCAGCATTTT

d_call: NA
clone_size: NA
j_call: TRBJ2-7
cdr3_length: 18
v_call: TRBV19
cdr3_aa: CASSIRAGGGGSSYEQYF
cdr3_nt: TGTGCCAGTAGTATAAGGGCAGGGGGCGGCGGGAGCTCCTACGAGCAGTACTTC

d_call: NA
clone_size: NA
j_call: TRBJ1-3
cdr3_length: 16
v_call: TRBV5-1
cdr3_aa: CASSLAVGGSGNTIYF
cdr3_nt: TGCGCCAGCAGCTTGGCGGTGGGAGGTTCTGGAAACACCATATATTTT

d_call: NA
clone_size: NA
j_call: TRBJ1-6
cdr3_length: 12
v_call: TRBV27
cdr3_aa: CASSLLGGTLHF
cdr3_nt: TGTGCCAGCAGTCTTCTGGGGGGCACCCTCCACTTT

d_call: TRBD2
clone_size: NA
j_call: TRBJ2-1
cdr3_length: 17
v_call: TRBV9
cdr3_aa: CASSGGLAGGIYNEQFF
cdr3_nt: TGTGCCAGCAGCGGAGGACTAGCGGGAGGGATTTACAATGAGCAGTTCTTC

d_call: NA
clone_size: NA
j_call: TRBJ2-5
cdr3_length: 17
v_call: TRBV28
cdr3_aa: CASSLLGPIRQQETQYF
cdr3_nt: TGTGCCAGCAGTTTATTAGGGCCTATAAGACAGCAAGAGACCCAGTACTTC

d_call: NA
clone_size: NA
j_call: TRBJ1-3
cdr3_length: 11
v_call: TRBV11-2
cdr3_aa: CASSLGNTIYF
cdr3_nt: TGTGCCAGCAGCTTAGGAAACACCATATATTTT

d_call: TRBD2
clone_size: NA
j_call: TRBJ2-3
cdr3_length: 17
v_call: TRBV19
cdr3_aa: CASSMYAAGGPQDTQYF
cdr3_nt: TGTGCCAGTAGTATGTATGCAGCGGGAGGGCCGCAAGATACGCAGTATTTT